What follows are 18 T cell receptor beta chains derived from one specimen sequenced in a study of T-cell reconstitution after alpha-beta-depleted transplantation in children (TCRdb year 2016). The treatment or condition tag for this specimen amounts to: allogeneic hematopoietic cell transplantation with graft depleted of TCRalphabeta T cells and CD19 B cells. Libraries were built with PCR. Sequencing used an Illumina HiSeq 2500. To normalize quantification of the TCRbeta repertoire, the TCR libraries were built with molecular barcoding that relied on unique molecular identifiers. TCRdb passed the public sequencing reads through fastp at Q25 and MiXCR, retaining productive beta sequences. Rows with one shared CDR3 protein collapse into an entry with the most common genes and DNA. In this sample the table shows roughly 420,000 distinct CDR3 sequences, 15% to 20% of which occur a single time. The top ten clones comprise around 30% of the sample.

The starting material was PBMCs, mostly from graft donor cells, obtained 360 days after TCRalphabeta/CD19-depleted stem cell transplant. These receptors were obtained from a boy under two years old who had a stem cell transplant for Wiskott-Aldrich syndrome, so the T cells may come from the graft donor.

This clonotype has a handful of counts. The V call is TRBV20-1, the J call TRBJ2-7; possible D gene TRBD2, 6 bases. This CDR3 region has 13 residues. Germline values: CDR1 DFQATT, CDR2 SNEGSKA (reference sequence). Trimming cost V 3 bases and J 2 bases, with 11 bases left between them. As DNA, the CDR3 is TGCAGTGCTAGGGGAGGATTAGCCTACGAGCAGTACTTC. It codes for CSARGGLAYEQYF.

CDR3 region: CASRGRKNTEAFF. CDR3 coding DNA: TGTGCCAGCAGGGGACGGAAGAACACTGAAGCTTTCTTT. This chain uses TRBV6-2 or TRBV6-3 with TRBJ1-1; possibly TRBD1 for D (5 bases). The CDR3 runs to 13 residues. Germline CDR1 is MNHEY and CDR2 is SVGEGT. V was shortened by 6 bases and J by 1 base, with 9 bases between the two germline ends.

This sequence joins TRBV29-1 and TRBJ2-7; perhaps D is TRBD1 or TRBD2 (5 bases each). Trimming took 5 bases from V and 3 from J, leaving 11 bases between them. Germline V gene lookup returns CDR1 SQVTM and CDR2 ANQGSEA. This CDR3 is 12 amino acids long. CDR3 bases: TGCAGCGTTTGGCAGAGGGGCTACGAGCAGTACTTC. Translated, it gives CSVWQRGYEQYF.

This clonotype was detected only a few times. The chain uses TRBV10-3 and TRBJ1-2; 8 bases match TRBD1. The ends lost 7 bases at V and 7 bases at J; junction bases unmatched: 11. In germline, CDR1 is ENHRY, CDR2 SYGVKD. CDR3 length: 14 amino acids. The DNA of the CDR3 is TGTGCCATCACCGCCGGCGGGACAGGCGGTGGCTACACCTTC. Translation: CAITAGGTGGGYTF.

The genes are TRBV18 and TRBJ1-6, with no clear D. The CDR3 spans 16 residues. Per germline, CDR1 KGHSH and CDR2 LQKENI. The ends were cut back, 4 bases at V and 4 bases at J, with 14 bases in the middle. The CDR3 is CASSLATMGYNSPLHF. The CDR3 region has the DNA TGTGCCAGCTCACTCGCGACAATGGGGTATAATTCACCCCTCCACTTT. The full variable domain, in which reference TRBV18 and TRBJ1-6 provide the parts outside the CDR3, is NAGVMQNPRHLVRRRGQEARLRCSPMKGHSHVYWYRQLPEEGLKFMVYLQKENIIDESGMPKERFSAEFPKEGPSILRIQQVVRGDSAAYFCASSLATMGYNSPLHFGNGTRLTVT.

This clonotype was seen repeatedly, ten times or more. The V call is TRBV13, the J call TRBJ2-3; D is undetermined. The ends were cut back, 1 base at V and 2 bases at J, with 13 bases in the middle. The CDR3 has 16 residues. Germline assignment: CDR1 PRHDT and CDR2 FYEKMQ (reference sequence). The CDR3 DNA reads as TGTGCCAGCAGCTTAGTTAGCCTATCGCCCACAGATACGCAGTATTTT. Its translation is CASSLVSLSPTDTQYF.

This chain connects TRBV6-5 to TRBJ2-7; TRBD1 might be the D (6 bases). CDR1 is MNHEY, CDR2 SVGAGI, per germline. Trimming cost V 2 bases and J 5 bases, with 10 bases left between them. The length of the CDR3 is 13 residues. Written as DNA, the CDR3 is TGTGCCAGCAGTTACCGCAGGGGAAACGAGCAGTACTTC. Its protein is CASSYRRGNEQYF.

At least ten counts were recorded for this clonotype. The chain uses TRBV5-1 and TRBJ2-1, with 7 nucleotides matching TRBD2. With 2 bases clipped from V and 4 bases from J, the junction kept 3 bases outside the gene matches. The CDR3 is made up of 14 amino acids. Germline V gene data show CDR1 as SGHRS and CDR2 as YFSETQ. CDR3: CASSFLREYNEQFF. For the CDR3, the DNA is TGCGCCAGCAGCTTTCTGCGGGAGTACAATGAGCAGTTCTTC.

This clonotype was counted a few times. This chain uses TRBV7-9 with TRBJ2-2, with TRBD1 as a possible D gene (6 bases). This CDR3 has 16 amino acids. The V gene lost 5 bases and the J gene lost 1 base, with 14 bases spanning the gap. Germline V gives CDR1 SEHNR, CDR2 FQNEAQ (reference sequence). The CDR3 nucleotides read TGTGCCAGCAGCGGACGACAGGTTTTGAACACCGGGGAGCTGTTTTTT. It codes for CASSGRQVLNTGELFF.

V is TRBV4-3 and J is TRBJ2-1, with D perhaps TRBD1 or TRBD2 (5 bases each). Germline-derived CDR1 and CDR2 are LGHNA and YSLEER. The CDR3 runs to 14 residues. The V and J ends lost 4 bases and 8 bases respectively, with 15 bases between them. The CDR3 region is CASSRTTGDHEQFF. CDR3 bases: TGCGCCAGCAGCCGTACGACTGGGGACCATGAGCAGTTCTTC.

This clonotype was counted a few times. V gene TRBV7-2 combines with J gene TRBJ2-5, with D possibly TRBD2 on 6 matching bases. The germline CDR1 and CDR2 sequences are SGHTA and FQGNSA. The germline V and J ends were trimmed by 5 bases and 3 bases, with 19 bases remaining between them. The CDR3 is 16 amino acids. The CDR3 sequence: CASSPRTRGIKETQYF. CDR3 DNA: TGTGCCAGCAGCCCCCGGACTCGGGGGATCAAAGAGACCCAGTACTTC.

V is TRBV11-2 and J is TRBJ2-1, with 14 bases lining up with TRBD2. The J segment lost 5 bases and the V segment lost 4 bases, leaving 10 bases of the junction unmatched. Germline assignment: CDR1 SGHAT and CDR2 FQNNGV. The length of the CDR3 is 18 residues. The CDR3 DNA sequence: TGTGCCAGCAGCTCTAAGATGGGACTAGCGGGGGTTAACAATGAGCAGTTCTTC. This sequence encodes CASSSKMGLAGVNNEQFF. Using reference TRBV11-2 and TRBJ2-1 for the parts outside the CDR3, the full variable domain is EAGVAQSPRYKIIEKRQSVAFWCNPISGHATLYWYQQILGQGPKLLIQFQNNGVVDDSQLPKDRFSAERLKGVDSTLKIQPAKLEDSAVYLCASSSKMGLAGVNNEQFFGPGTRLTVL.

CDR3 coding DNA: TGCGCCAGCAGCCAGCAGACTAGCCCCTACAATGAGCAGTTCTTC. As protein: CASSQQTSPYNEQFF. The gene calls are TRBV4-1 and TRBJ2-1; 7 nucleotides align to TRBD2. V was pared by 3 bases and J by 2 bases, with 4 bases of the junction left unmatched. The germline V gene has CDR1 MGHRA and CDR2 YSYEKL. The CDR3 covers 15 residues.

The rearrangement uses TRBV3-1 and TRBJ2-7; D gene uncertain. This CDR3 contains 13 residues. CDR1 is LGHDT and CDR2 is YNNKEL in the germline V gene (reference sequence). Deletions cut 1 base from V and 3 bases from J, with 7 bases between. This chain's CDR3 is CASSQGGVYEQYF. CDR3 nucleotides: TGTGCCAGCAGCCAAGGGGGTGTCTACGAGCAGTACTTC.

This clonotype showed up many times. The rearrangement joins TRBV29-1 to TRBJ2-1, with 7 bases aligning to TRBD2. The CDR3 contains 13 residues. Trimming removed 6 bases from V and 5 bases from J; junction bases left unmatched: 7. Germline assignment: CDR1 SQVTM and CDR2 ANQGSEA. The CDR3 spells CSVGGKFNNEQFF. For the CDR3, the DNA is TGCAGCGTCGGGGGGAAGTTTAACAATGAGCAGTTCTTC.

The rearrangement uses TRBV6-2 or TRBV6-3 and TRBJ1-1; D might be TRBD1 (6 bases). This CDR3 has 15 amino acids. Looked up from germline, CDR1 is MNHEY and CDR2 is SVGEGT. The ends were cut back, 2 bases at V and 6 bases at J, with 16 bases in the middle. CDR3 sequence reads: CASSYLTGIGSEAFF. DNA of the CDR3: TGTGCCAGCAGTTACCTTACAGGGATAGGTTCTGAAGCTTTCTTT.

CDR3 DNA sequence: TGTGCCACCAGTCAGACAGGGAGGGGGTCAGATACGCAGTATTTT. Amino acid sequence: CATSQTGRGSDTQYF. The chain combines TRBV24-1 with TRBJ2-3, with D tentatively TRBD1 or TRBD2 (7 bases each). V gave up 6 bases and J gave up 4 bases, with 16 bases separating them. The CDR3 length is 15 residues. Germline lookup yields CDR1 KGHDR and CDR2 SFDVKD.

The chain employs TRBV12-3 or TRBV12-4 and TRBJ2-1; tentatively, D is TRBD1 (5 bases). V lost 6 bases and J 2 bases, leaving 14 bases between the germline ends. The CDR3 loop spans 15 amino acids. The CDR3 is CASRHSGKTYNEQFF. The CDR3 DNA reads TGTGCCAGCAGGCACTCAGGGAAGACCTACAATGAGCAGTTCTTC.